Given below is one T cell receptor beta chain in context. This sample stems from a study of response to subunit inactivated influenza vaccine. Trimming left V 5 bases short and J 5 bases short, with 13 bases between. The CDR3 is 13 residues long. Germline-derived CDR1 and CDR2 are LGHNA and YNFKEQ. One entry per CDR3 protein, called by TCRdb with MiXCR from the RT-PCR reads. Altogether roughly 570,000 distinct CDR3 sequences are present, 13% being singletons, with the ten largest covering about an eighth. This receptor was identified in a man aged 50 or older who received an inactivated influenza vaccine. V is TRBV4-2 and J is TRBJ2-7, with unresolved D. The material was PBMCs from blood, obtained 45 days after vaccination. The CDR3 spells CASSSFASNEQYF. CDR3 bases: TGTGCCAGCAGCTCCTTCGCGTCCAACGAGCAGTACTTC.